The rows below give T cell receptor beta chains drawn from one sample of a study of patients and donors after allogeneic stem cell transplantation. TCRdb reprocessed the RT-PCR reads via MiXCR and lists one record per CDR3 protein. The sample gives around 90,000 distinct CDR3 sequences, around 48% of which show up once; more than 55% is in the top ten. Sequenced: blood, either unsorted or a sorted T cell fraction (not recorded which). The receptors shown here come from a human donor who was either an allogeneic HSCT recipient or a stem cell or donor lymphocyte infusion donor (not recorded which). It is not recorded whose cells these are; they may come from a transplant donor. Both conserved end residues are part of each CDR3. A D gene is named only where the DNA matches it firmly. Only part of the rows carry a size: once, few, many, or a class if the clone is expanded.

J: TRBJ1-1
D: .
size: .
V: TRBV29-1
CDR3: CTGGDTEAFF
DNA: TGCACCGGAGGCGACACTGAAGCTTTCTTT

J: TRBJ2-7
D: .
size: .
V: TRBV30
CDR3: CAWSLGREQYF
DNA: TGTGCCTGGAGCCTGGGGCGCGAGCAGTACTTC

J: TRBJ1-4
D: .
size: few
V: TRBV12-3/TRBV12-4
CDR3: CASSPGSAEKLFF
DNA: TGTGCCAGCAGTCCGGGATCGGCTGAAAAACTGTTTTTT

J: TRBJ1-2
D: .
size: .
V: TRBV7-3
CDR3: CASSLRPEDGYTF
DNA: TGTGCCAGCAGCTTAAGGCCAGAGGATGGCTACACCTTC

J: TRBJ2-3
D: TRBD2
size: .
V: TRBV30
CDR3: CAWISGHTDTQYF
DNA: TGTGCCTGGATTAGCGGGCACACAGATACGCAGTATTTT

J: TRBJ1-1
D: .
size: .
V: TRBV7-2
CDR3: CASSSRRDIEAFF
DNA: TGTGCCAGCAGCTCCAGACGGGACATTGAAGCTTTCTTT

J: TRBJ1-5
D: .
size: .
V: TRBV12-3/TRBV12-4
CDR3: CASSFWGQRSNQPQHF
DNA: TGTGCCAGCAGTTTTTGGGGGCAACGGAGCAATCAGCCCCAGCATTTT

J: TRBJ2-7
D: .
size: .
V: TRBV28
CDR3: CASSPPAPTYEQYF
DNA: TGTGCCAGCAGTCCCCCCGCTCCCACCTACGAGCAGTACTTC

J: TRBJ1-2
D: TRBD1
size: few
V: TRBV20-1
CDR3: CSADRKSLYGYTF
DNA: TGCAGTGCGGACAGGAAGAGTCTCTATGGCTACACCTTC

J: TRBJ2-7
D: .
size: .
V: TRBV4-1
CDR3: CASSQDSRLGYEQYF
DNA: TGCGCCAGCAGCCAAGATTCTAGGTTGGGCTACGAGCAGTACTTC

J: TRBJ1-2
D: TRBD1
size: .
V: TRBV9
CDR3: CASSPYAEQGIYGYTF
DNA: TGTGCCAGCAGCCCCTATGCCGAACAGGGGATCTATGGCTACACCTTC

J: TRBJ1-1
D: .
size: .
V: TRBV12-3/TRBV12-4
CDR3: CASSSWALGSAEAFF
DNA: TGTGCCAGCAGCTCCTGGGCGTTGGGAAGCGCTGAAGCTTTCTTT

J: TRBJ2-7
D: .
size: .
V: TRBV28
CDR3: CASSLPGGFEQYF
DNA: TGTGCCAGCAGTTTACCAGGTGGATTTGAGCAGTACTTC

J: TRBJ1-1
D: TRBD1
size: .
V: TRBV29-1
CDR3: CSVEKQGKTEAFF
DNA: TGCAGCGTTGAAAAACAGGGGAAGACTGAAGCTTTCTTT

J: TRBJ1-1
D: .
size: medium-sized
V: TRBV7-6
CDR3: CASSLQERVTEAFF
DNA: TGTGCCAGCAGTTTACAGGAAAGGGTCACTGAAGCTTTCTTT

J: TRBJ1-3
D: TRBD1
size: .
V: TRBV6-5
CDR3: CASSFQPTGADTIYF
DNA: TGTGCCAGCAGTTTTCAACCGACAGGGGCGGACACCATATATTTT

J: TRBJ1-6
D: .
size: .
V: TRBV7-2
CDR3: CASSLISAENSPLHF
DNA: TGTGCCAGCAGCTTAATTTCTGCAGAGAATTCACCCCTCCACTTT

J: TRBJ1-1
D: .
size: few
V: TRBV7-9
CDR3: CASTENTEAFF
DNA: TGTGCCAGCACGGAGAACACTGAAGCTTTCTTT

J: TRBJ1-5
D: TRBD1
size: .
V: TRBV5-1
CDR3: CASSPLPTGANQPQHF
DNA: TGCGCCAGCAGTCCACTCCCGACAGGGGCCAATCAGCCCCAGCATTTT

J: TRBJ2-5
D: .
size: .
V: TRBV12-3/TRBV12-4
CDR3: CASSLGEGQTPRETQYF
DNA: TGTGCCAGCAGTTTAGGGGAGGGACAGACCCCACGAGAGACCCAGTACTTC

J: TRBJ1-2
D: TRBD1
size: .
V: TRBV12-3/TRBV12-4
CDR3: CASSPTRTGMYGYTF
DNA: TGTGCCAGCAGCCCTACCCGGACAGGGATGTATGGCTACACCTTC

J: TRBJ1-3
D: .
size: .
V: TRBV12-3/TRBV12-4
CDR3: CASNDGNTIYF
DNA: TGTGCCAGCAACGATGGAAACACCATATATTTT

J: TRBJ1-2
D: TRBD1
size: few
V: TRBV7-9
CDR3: CASSPGTVYGYTF
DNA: TGTGCCAGCAGCCCCGGGACAGTCTATGGCTACACCTTC

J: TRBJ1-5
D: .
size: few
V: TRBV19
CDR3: CASSIRGHQPQHF
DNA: TGTGCCAGTAGTATCAGGGGCCATCAGCCCCAGCATTTT

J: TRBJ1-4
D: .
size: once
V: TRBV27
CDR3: CASSFFGGGGEKLFF
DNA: TGTGCCAGCAGTTTTTTCGGGGGCGGTGGTGAAAAACTGTTTTTT

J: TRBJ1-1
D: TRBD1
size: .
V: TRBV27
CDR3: CASSRGGPEAFF
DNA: TGTGCCAGCAGCCGAGGGGGCCCTGAAGCTTTCTTT

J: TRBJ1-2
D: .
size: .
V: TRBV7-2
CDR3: CASSFWRDGYTF
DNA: TGTGCCAGCAGCTTCTGGCGGGATGGCTACACCTTC

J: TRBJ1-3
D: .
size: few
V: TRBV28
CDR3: CASSPGQPGNTIYF
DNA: TGTGCCAGCAGCCCCGGACAGCCTGGAAACACCATATATTTT

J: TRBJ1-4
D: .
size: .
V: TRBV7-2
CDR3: CASSLSGTSEKLFF
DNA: TGTGCCAGCAGCTTAAGTGGGACATCTGAAAAACTGTTTTTT

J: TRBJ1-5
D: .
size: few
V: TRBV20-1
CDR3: CSAFRNEDWGLVQPQHF
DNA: TGCAGTGCTTTCCGGAATGAGGATTGGGGTCTAGTTCAGCCCCAGCATTTT

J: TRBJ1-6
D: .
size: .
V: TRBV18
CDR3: CASTNRAYNSPLHF
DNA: TGTGCCAGCACCAACAGGGCATATAATTCACCCCTCCACTTT

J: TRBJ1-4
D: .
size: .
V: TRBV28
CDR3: CASSSTRQVTNEKLFF
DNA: TGTGCCAGCAGTTCCACCAGACAGGTGACGAATGAAAAACTGTTTTTT

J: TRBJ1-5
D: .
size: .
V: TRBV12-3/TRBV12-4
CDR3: CASSPVPIGQPQHF
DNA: TGTGCCAGCAGCCCTGTCCCGATCGGACAGCCCCAGCATTTT

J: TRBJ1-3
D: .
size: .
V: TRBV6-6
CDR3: CASSNAGSFSGNTIYF
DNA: TGTGCCAGCAGTAACGCCGGGTCCTTCTCTGGAAACACCATATATTTT

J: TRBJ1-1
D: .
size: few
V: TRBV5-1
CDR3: CASSLEGGHVTEAFF
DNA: TGCGCCAGCAGCTTGGAAGGGGGACACGTCACTGAAGCTTTCTTT

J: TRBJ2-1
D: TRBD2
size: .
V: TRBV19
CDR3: CASSGIAGSNEQFF
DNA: TGTGCCAGTAGTGGGATAGCGGGATCAAATGAGCAGTTCTTC

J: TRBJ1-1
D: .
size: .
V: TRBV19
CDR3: CASSMWGRGTEAFF
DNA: TGTGCCAGTAGTATGTGGGGCAGGGGCACTGAAGCTTTCTTT

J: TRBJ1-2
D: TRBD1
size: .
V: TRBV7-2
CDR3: CASSRDRESTNYGYTF
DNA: TGTGCCAGCAGCCGGGACAGGGAGTCAACTAACTATGGCTACACCTTC

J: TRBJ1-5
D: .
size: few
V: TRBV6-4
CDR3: CASSEQGGGNQPQHF
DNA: TGTGCCAGCAGTGAGCAGGGTGGGGGTAATCAGCCCCAGCATTTT

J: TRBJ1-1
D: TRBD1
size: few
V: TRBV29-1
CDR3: CSVGTDRVNTEAFF
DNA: TGCAGCGTTGGTACCGACAGGGTAAACACTGAAGCTTTCTTT

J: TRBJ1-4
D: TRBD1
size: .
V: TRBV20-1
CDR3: CSARKGGTNEKLFF
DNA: TGCAGTGCTAGAAAAGGGGGCACTAATGAAAAACTGTTTTTT

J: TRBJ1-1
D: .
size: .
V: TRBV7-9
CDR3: CASSSRRDNTEAFF
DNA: TGTGCCAGCAGCAGCAGACGGGACAACACTGAAGCTTTCTTT

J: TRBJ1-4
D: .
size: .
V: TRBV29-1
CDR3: CSAWGGREKLFF
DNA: TGCAGCGCCTGGGGCGGACGTGAAAAACTGTTTTTT

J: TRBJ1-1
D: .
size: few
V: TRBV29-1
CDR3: CSVVYRALRMNTEAFF
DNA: TGCAGCGTTGTCTATAGGGCCCTCCGAATGAACACTGAAGCTTTCTTT

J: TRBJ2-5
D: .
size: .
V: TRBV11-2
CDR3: CASSRRGTQETQYF
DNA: TGTGCCAGCAGCAGGAGAGGTACTCAAGAGACCCAGTACTTC

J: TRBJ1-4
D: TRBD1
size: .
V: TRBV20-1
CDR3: CSAAGTGGEKLFF
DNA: TGCAGTGCTGCCGGGACAGGAGGTGAAAAACTGTTTTTT